Here is one T cell receptor (beta chain) with its context. Its antigen remains undetermined. Per-base qualities were not stored, and no clone one base away is much larger. Collaborating institutions collected whole blood in K2EDTA tubes following their own protocols. For TCRbeta analysis, collaborators shipped samples as frozen whole blood, isolated PBMCs, or DNA extracted from either of those sample types. Relative to germline, V is 2 bases shorter and J is 2 bases shorter, with 11 bases between their ends. Sequences KGHSH (CDR1) and LQKENI (CDR2) are obtained from the germline V gene. The CDR3 sequence holds 15 residues, the cysteine and phenylalanine included. Kept here is only the CDR3 DNA, which spans 45 bases and is read in frame from base 1. The sample is drawn from a study of blood T cell repertoires in COVID-19 (TCRdb year 2020). As for the study more broadly: Collaborator samples came from the United States, Italy and Spain and covered acute and convalescent phases of COVID-19. Sample metadata almost always included a de-identified subject ID, COVID-19 status, age in years and sex. The material from the prospective study consisted of cDNA or gDNA derived from T cells, B-cell-depleted T cells, or PBMCs. HLA class I and class II types, where available, came from metadata supplied by the sample provider rather than from assay-based typing. Deeply sampled blood TCRbeta repertoires from subjects exposed to, actively infected with, or recovered from COVID-19 were included in the dataset. The samples were drawn from two sources: the first 160 participants of the ongoing ImmuneRACE study, and fewer than 1,500 subjects contributed by 6 global collaborators. The repertoires were made available in a free public database intended to serve as a resource for research on the immune response to SARS-CoV-2.

The immunoSEQ Assay, a bias-controlled multiplex PCR, was used to amplify TCRbeta CDR3 regions from genomic DNA. On the authors' methods: Nucleated cell counts per sample were estimated from amplification of reference gene primers within the assay. To quantify the absolute abundance of each unique TCRbeta CDR3 rearrangement, sequence reads were collapsed and filtered. Productive Simpson clonality was computed per sample as the square root of Simpson's diversity index over productive rearrangements. TCRdb provides this immuneACCESS table in a form limited to in-frame rearrangements. Some clones are lacking; in checked studies, under half of them reflect an unresolved V gene, and why the rest are absent is not known. That table supplies the V and J calls and clone size; D and trimming were determined from the DNA. The sample table lists 50,000 to 85,000 clones, roughly 77% of them with a count of one. Clones ranked in the top ten supply almost 10% of the sample.

Summary of the overall study and its limitations: The amount of clinical and demographic metadata varied by source and participant and was provided uncurated.

The sequence was collected from a human donor in a cohort sampled during active COVID-19. Material for sequencing was peripheral blood. Recombination connected TRBV18 to TRBJ2-3, and TRBD2 may be the D gene, going by 6 matching bases. The CDR3 reads as follows: CASSPKSGHTDTQYF. The nucleotide sequence is TGTGCCAGCTCACCAAAAAGCGGGCACACAGATACGCAGTATTTT.